Listed below are T cell receptor beta chains from one sample, sequenced in a study of T-cell memory formation after mild COVID-19. TCRdb reprocessed the 5' RACE reads with MiXCR, giving one entry per CDR3 protein. The repertoire includes about 13,000 distinct CDR3 sequences, 15% to 20% of them detected once, and less than 75% sits in the top ten. The sequenced sample was PBMCs or a T cell subset sorted from them (not recorded which). The receptors originated from a man between 18 and 35 years old who had mild COVID-19 (a few samples of this study predate the infection). Cell type and time point are not known. Each CDR3 is given with its conserved first and last residue. Clone size, where shown, is once, few, many, or a class for clones that have expanded.

many	TRBV23-1	TRBJ1-4	CASSQWSEGEKLFF
few	TRBV20-1	TRBJ1-5	CSAPGTPNQPQHF
many	TRBV4-1	TRBJ2-7	CASSQEPPPIWEQYF
many	TRBV7-9	TRBJ2-1	CASSSPEGGHNEQFF
few	TRBV12-3/TRBV12-4	TRBJ2-7	CASSSPGAGELYEQYF
few	TRBV7-8	TRBJ1-2	CASSLVVLGQFYGYTF
many	TRBV6-5	TRBJ1-2	CASSFFGDNYGYTF
medium-sized	TRBV12-3/TRBV12-4	TRBJ1-2	CASSLISLANYGYTF
few	TRBV12-3/TRBV12-4	TRBJ2-1	CASSPGLDLFNEQFF
.	TRBV27	TRBJ1-1	CASSLMSNTEAFF
many	TRBV24-1	TRBJ2-3	CATSDSGASSTDTQYF
many	TRBV15	TRBJ2-4	CATSRVRVPRDIQYF
many	TRBV15	TRBJ2-2	CATQPTVNTGELFF
few	TRBV7-9	TRBJ2-7	CASSSLAGSYEQYF
many	TRBV20-1	TRBJ2-1	CSASGGSGNNEQFF
.	TRBV7-3	TRBJ2-1	CASSPQGSQQFF
many	TRBV4-3	TRBJ2-7	CASSPGTGVYEQYF
few	TRBV6-2/TRBV6-3	TRBJ2-5	CASSRMGPTKWQETQYF
once	TRBV28	TRBJ1-2	CASTQNGPLGYTF
few	TRBV19	TRBJ2-3	CASASGTSTDTQYF
.	TRBV10-3	TRBJ2-7	CAISEPTSGYEQYF
.	TRBV12-3/TRBV12-4	TRBJ1-1	CASSTGEGTEAFF
.	TRBV21-1	TRBJ1-3	CASSKGSVRVKSSGNTIYF
.	TRBV27	TRBJ2-7	CASSFSRSTYEQYF